A single sample gave rise to the 8 T cell receptor beta chains below, sequenced in a study of blood T cell repertoires in COVID-19. Repertoires were generated with immunoSEQ multiplex PCR, while TCRdb's copy carries only in-frame clones and drops some. Altogether around 400,000 clones are present, under 90% being singletons, with the ten largest covering 1.5% to 2%. Sequencing was carried out using PBMCs or T cells enriched from blood (not recorded which). All receptors derive from a woman aged 25-40 years who had recovered from COVID-19.

The chain recombines TRBV5-4 with TRBJ1-1; weak D call: TRBD1 (5 bases). V lost 2 bases and J 3 bases, leaving 17 bases between the germline ends. Germline CDR1 reads SGHNT; CDR2 reads YYREEE (reference sequence). The CDR3 runs 16 residues. The CDR3 DNA reads TGTGCCAGCAGCTTTCCAGGGTTTGGTGGAGACACTGAAGCTTTCTTT. Its translation: CASSFPGFGGDTEAFF.

V is TRBV27 and J is TRBJ1-6; 9 nucleotides agree with TRBD1. Losses at the gene ends were 4 bases for V and 7 bases for J; bases not matched to a gene: 8. Per the germline V gene, CDR1 is MNHEY and CDR2 is SMNVEV (reference sequence). There are 16 residues in the CDR3. In DNA form, the CDR3 reads TGTGCCAGCAGTTCGTCCGGGACAGGGAGAAATTCACCCCTCCACTTT. Translating it yields CASSSSGTGRNSPLHF.

The count of this clone is one. The chain uses TRBV9 and TRBJ1-6, with 7 nucleotides matching TRBD1. The CDR3 loop spans 15 amino acids. Germline V gene sequence: CDR1 SGDLS, CDR2 YYNGEE. V lost 0 bases and J lost 8; bases outside the gene matches: 5. The CDR3: CASSVAGGVYSPLHF. DNA for the CDR3: TGTGCCAGCAGCGTAGCAGGGGGAGTCTATTCACCCCTCCACTTT.

The chain has TRBV25-1 and TRBJ2-1; 8 bases agree with TRBD2. The germline V gene encodes CDR1 MGHDK and CDR2 SYGVNS. J lost 4 bases, V lost 8 bases, and 7 bases had no gene match. The CDR3 has 14 amino acids. The CDR3 DNA is TGTGCCAGCTGCGCTAGCGGGCAATACAATGAGCAGTTCTTC. This codes for CASCASGQYNEQFF.

The J gene is TRBJ2-1, the V gene TRBV18; D gene unclear. V lost 2 bases, J lost 13 bases, and 15 bases lay in between. Germline CDR1 KGHSH, CDR2 LQKENI. CDR3 length: 13 amino acids. The CDR3 bases are TGTGCCAGCTCACCAGCGAGCGAAAAAGGACAGTTCTTC. Protein sequence: CASSPASEKGQFF. The full variable domain, in which reference TRBV18 and TRBJ2-1 provide the parts outside the CDR3, is NAGVMQNPRHLVRRRGQEARLRCSPMKGHSHVYWYRQLPEEGLKFMVYLQKENIIDESGMPKERFSAEFPKEGPSILRIQQVVRGDSAAYFCASSPASEKGQFFGPGTRLTVL.

In DNA, the CDR3 is TGTGCCAGTACGAGACTGGCTGAAGCTTTCTTT. The encoded protein is CASTRLAEAFF. The chain is built from TRBV19 and TRBJ1-1, with unresolved D. Germline V gene data show CDR1 as LNHDA and CDR2 as SQIVND (reference sequence). The CDR3 extends over 11 amino acids. Trimming removed 7 bases from V and 6 bases from J, with 9 bases in between.

The chain employs TRBV5-6 and TRBJ2-7, with TRBD2 matching 10 bases. The germline CDR1 and CDR2 sequences are SGHDT and YYEEEE. V was clipped by 2 bases and J by 4 bases; unmatched bases: 9. CDR3 length: 16 residues. The CDR3 DNA follows: TGTGCCAGCAGCTTTACAACTAGCGGGACCGATTACGAGCAGTACTTC. Encoded protein: CASSFTTSGTDYEQYF.

As regards this clone: This specimen includes other DNA sequences encoding the same CDR3. V usage is TRBV5-1 and J usage is TRBJ1-1; TRBD1 matches at 7 bases. The CDR3 totals 15 residues. The V gene end was trimmed by 2 bases and the J gene end by 0 bases; junction bases not matched to a gene: 4. Germline V gene lookup returns CDR1 SGHRS and CDR2 YFSETQ. The CDR3 reads CASSLRQGMNTEAFF. The CDR3 nucleotides are TGCGCCAGCAGCTTAAGACAGGGTATGAACACTGAAGCTTTCTTT.